This TCR beta chain was sequenced during a study of T-cell memory formation after mild COVID-19. Study details: There were largely donor-specific TCR clusters.

Study results and limitations: Nothing confirmed that second-wave clones peaking on day 37 were specific for SARS-CoV-2.

This CDR3 has 15 amino acids. Germline V gene lookup returns CDR1 MDHEN and CDR2 SYDVKM. With 6 bases clipped from V and 2 bases from J, the junction kept 10 bases outside the gene matches. Each CDR3 protein gets one entry after TCRdb re-called the 5' RACE reads with MiXCR. The sample yields more than 300,000 distinct CDR3 sequences, about 13% seen once. This clonotype was detected a few times. No antigen is known for it. The clonotype originates from a man aged 18 to 35 who had mild COVID-19 (a few samples of this study predate the infection). Cell type and time point are not known. This chain connects TRBV28 to TRBJ2-7; 7 bases fit TRBD1. What was sequenced was PBMCs or a T cell subset sorted from them (not recorded which). Written as DNA, the CDR3 is TGTGCCAGCAGCGGAACAGGGGTAGGGACCTACGAGCAGTACGTC. Amino acids: CASSGTGVGTYEQYV.